The subject of this entry is one T cell receptor (beta chain). Its antigen is unknown. Positively selected for CCR7, the CD45RO-negative cells used as naive CD8 cells excluded terminally differentiated effector memory CD45RA+ cells. The data stem from a study of shared clonotypes between healthy human individuals. Findings and limits, study-wide: Clonotype sharing across donors was expected to vary with sequencing depth. The donor pool, a small one, limited the genetic and exposure-history diversity represented.

Germline CDR1 reads MNHEY; CDR2 reads SMNVEV (reference sequence). The CDR3 consists of 14 residues. The V end was cut by 6 bases, the J end by 5 bases, with 13 bases between. Sorted-subset replicate PCRs used 200 ng of genomic DNA. This amount corresponded to about 29,000 T cell genomes. Libraries were prepared by immunoSEQ multiplex PCR; TCRdb keeps only in-frame clonotypes and omits some of them. The profile shows hundreds of thousands of clones, 90% to 95% of them singletons. The genes are TRBV27 and TRBJ1-4; D not certain. Material: naive CD8+ T cells sorted from blood. This receptor was taken from a man aged 30 to 45 in good health. CDR3 protein: CASSQDRRNEKLFF. The DNA for the CDR3 is TGTGCCAGCAGCCAGGACCGACGGAATGAAAAACTGTTTTTT.